This TCR beta chain was sequenced during a study of neurological immune-mediated disorders. In this sample, this clonotype turned up many times. Its target is unknown. Synthesis of cDNA was carried out by template-switch 5'RACE. The reaction used 10-nucleotide random UMIs. TCRdb itself ran the 5' RACE reads through MiXCR, one entry per CDR3 protein. The profile shows around 20,000 distinct CDR3 sequences, about 13% of them singletons. The ends lost 7 bases at V and 4 bases at J; junction bases unmatched: 12. This CDR3 spans 15 amino acids. Per germline, CDR1 SGHRS and CDR2 YFSETQ. Study findings and constraints: HTLV-1-associated myelopathy had the most TCR clonal expansion, while multiple sclerosis had the least, a level that fell below healthy controls.

The sequenced sample was PBMCs. The clonotype originates from a woman aged 55-69 years with HTLV-1-associated myelopathy (HAM/TSP). This chain joins TRBV5-1 and TRBJ1-2, with 8 positions matching TRBD1. Here the CDR3 reads CASGYQGAQVYGYTF. The CDR3, as DNA: TGCGCCAGCGGATACCAGGGGGCGCAGGTCTATGGCTACACCTTC. The complete variable domain, with remaining parts taken from reference TRBV5-1 and TRBJ1-2, reads KAGVTQTPRYLIKTRGQQVTLSCSPISGHRSVSWYQQTPGQGLQFLFEYFSETQRNKGNFPGRFSGRQFSNSRSEMNVSTLELGDSALYLCASGYQGAQVYGYTFGSGTRLTVV.